The T cell receptor beta chain under discussion was sequenced for a study of CD8 T cells in Susac syndrome. About the study: At the time their blood was drawn, patients with Susac syndrome were either therapy-naive, on corticosteroids (with some of them also receiving intravenous immunoglobulin), or on intravenous immunoglobulin alone.

Random hexamers primed reverse transcription of about 0.45 to 1 ug RNA. TCRdb fed the immunoSEQ multiplex PCR reads into MiXCR, producing one record per CDR3 protein. The repertoire holds about 190,000 distinct CDR3 sequences, with over 75% as singletons. The origin of this receptor is a human donor with Susac syndrome. The sequenced material came from CD4+ T cells from PBMCs.

DNA of the CDR3: TGTGCCAGCAGCTTAGTTTCCGGACAGGGGATGAACACTGAAGCTTTCTTT. Translating it yields CASSLVSGQGMNTEAFF. This chain links TRBV7-8 with TRBJ1-1; 9 bases line up with TRBD1. CDR1 and CDR2 (germline): SGHVS, FQNEAQ. The trim removed 1 base at V and 0 bases at J, leaving 6 bases unmatched. The CDR3 has 17 amino acids.